The rows below give T cell receptor beta chains drawn from one sample of a study of Graves' ophthalmopathy and Graves' hyperthyroidism. A single record per CDR3 protein comes from TCRdb applying MiXCR to the multiplex PCR reads. Of approximately 330,000 distinct CDR3 sequences listed, 17% are singletons. Sequenced input: peripheral blood. These receptors originate from an adult man with Graves' ophthalmopathy. Each CDR3 is given with its conserved first and last residue. The order of the fields is J gene, V gene, D gene, clone size, CDR3 DNA, CDR3 protein. A D gene is named only where the DNA matches it firmly. Rows give clone size only sometimes, using once, few, many, or a class for an expanded clone.

>TRBJ2-5|TRBV29-1|TRBD2|many
TGCAGCGTGAAGACTAGCGGGGGTGCGGAGACCCAGTACTTC
CSVKTSGGAETQYF
>TRBJ2-7|TRBV6-5|-|-
TGTGCCAGCAGTTACGTTGACGGGACCTACTACGAGCAGTACTTC
CASSYVDGTYYEQYF
>TRBJ1-1|TRBV20-1|-|once
TGCAGTGCTAGACCCCGCAGGGGAGGGGGTGAAGCTTACTTT
CSARPRRGGGEAYF
>TRBJ2-5|TRBV9|TRBD2|many
TGTGCCAGCAGCGTAGATGCCGGCGGGAGGGATCAAGAGACCCAGTACTTC
CASSVDAGGRDQETQYF
>TRBJ2-7|TRBV9|-|many
TGCGCCAGCAGCGTAGTTGAGGCCGGGGAGCAGTACTTC
CASSVVEAGEQYF
>TRBJ1-6|TRBV30|-|many
TGTGCCTGGAGAGCCAATTCACCCCTCCACTTT
CAWRANSPLHF
>TRBJ1-6|TRBV7-2|-|many
TGTGCCAGCAGCTTACAACCAGGCTATAATTCACCCCTCCACTTT
CASSLQPGYNSPLHF
>TRBJ1-6|TRBV29-1|-|many
TGCAGCGTGAGGTCAGATAGTAAGGCTAATTCACCCCTCCACTTT
CSVRSDSKANSPLHF
>TRBJ2-3|TRBV10-3|-|many
TGTGCCATCATGGTGGGCACAGATACGCAGTATTTT
CAIMVGTDTQYF
>TRBJ1-5|TRBV6-1|-|many
TGTGCCAGCAGTGAAAAGGGAAATCACCCCCAGCATTTT
CASSEKGNHPQHF
>TRBJ1-5|TRBV19|-|-
TGTGCCAGTAGTACTGGACAGTCGTATAGCAATCAGCCCCAGCATTTT
CASSTGQSYSNQPQHF
>TRBJ1-5|TRBV29-1|-|many
TGCAGCGTTGAATACGCCTTGGGGCAGCCCCAGCATTTT
CSVEYALGQPQHF
>TRBJ1-2|TRBV27|-|-
TGTGCCAGCAGCCCGTACCTCTATGGCTACACCTTC
CASSPYLYGYTF
>TRBJ1-1|TRBV28|-|many
TGTGCCAGCGCGGGTCCAGGGTTGAGGAGGACGAACACTGAAGCTTTCTTT
CASAGPGLRRTNTEAFF
>TRBJ2-5|TRBV19|-|many
TGTGCCAGTAGCCCCCCCGGATACCCTCAAGAGACCCAGTACTTC
CASSPPGYPQETQYF
>TRBJ2-7|TRBV29-1|-|many
TGCAGCGTTGAAGTCAGGCGGGGCGAGCAGTACTTC
CSVEVRRGEQYF
>TRBJ1-5|TRBV12-3/TRBV12-4|-|many
TGTGCCAGCAGTTTAGTTCCCAGGGTCCTTGGAAATCAGCCCCAGCATTTT
CASSLVPRVLGNQPQHF
>TRBJ1-1|TRBV5-1|TRBD1|many
TGCGCCAGCAGCATAAGGACAGGGGGCACTGAAGCTTTCTTT
CASSIRTGGTEAFF
>TRBJ1-2|TRBV7-2|-|-
TGTGCCAGCAGCTTAGGTGGTGTCCTGTATGGCTACACCTTC
CASSLGGVLYGYTF
>TRBJ2-5|TRBV6-5|-|many
TGTGCCAGCAGTTACACCCTAACACGGGGTCGTGGGGAGACCCAGTACTTC
CASSYTLTRGRGETQYF
>TRBJ1-1|TRBV30|-|many
TGTGCCTGGAGTGCGTCGACCGCCAGAACTGAAGCTTTCTTT
CAWSASTARTEAFF
>TRBJ1-3|TRBV30|-|many
TGTGCCTGGAATGATGTTGGGACATTCGCCTCTGGAAACACCATATATTTT
CAWNDVGTFASGNTIYF
>TRBJ2-7|TRBV6-5|-|many
TGTGCCAGCAGTTACCCCGGGAGAGTCTACGAGCAGTACTTC
CASSYPGRVYEQYF
>TRBJ2-5|TRBV12-3/TRBV12-4|TRBD2|many
TGTGCCAGCTCGAGACTAGCAGAGACCCAGTACTTC
CASSRLAETQYF
>TRBJ2-5|TRBV20-1|TRBD2|many
TGCAGTGTTTACGGACTAGCGGGACCCCAAGAGACCCAGTACTTC
CSVYGLAGPQETQYF
>TRBJ1-1|TRBV6-1|TRBD1|many
TGTGCCAGCAGTCCCCGGACAGGGATCGCTGAAGCTTTCTTT
CASSPRTGIAEAFF
>TRBJ1-1|TRBV6-1|-|-
TGTGCCAGCAGTCCAGCGACTAGTTCGAACACTGAAGCTTTCTTT
CASSPATSSNTEAFF
>TRBJ2-7|TRBV10-1|TRBD1|many
TGCGCCAGCAGTGAGTCGAACAGGGGGCACGAGCAGTACTTC
CASSESNRGHEQYF
>TRBJ1-2|TRBV27|TRBD1|-
TGTGCCAGCAGTCTCGGGACAGGCGGGGGAAACTATGGCTACACCTTC
CASSLGTGGGNYGYTF
>TRBJ2-2|TRBV10-1|TRBD2|many
TGCGCCAGCAGCCGGTCTCCCAGCGGGGGCGCGAACACCGGGGAGCTGTTTTTT
CASSRSPSGGANTGELFF
>TRBJ1-6|TRBV30|-|many
TGTGCCTGGAGTGGGGGACCGAATTCACCCCTCCACTTT
CAWSGGPNSPLHF
>TRBJ2-6|TRBV5-1|-|many
TGCGCCAGCAGCCTACCGGGACTCCAAGGCTCTGGGGCCAACGTCCTGACTTTC
CASSLPGLQGSGANVLTF
>TRBJ2-5|TRBV30|-|many
TGTGCCTGGAGGAGGCTAGAGACCCAGTACTTC
CAWRRLETQYF
>TRBJ2-5|TRBV25-1|-|many
TGTGCCAGCAGTGACGTCAGGGCCCAAGAGACCCAGTACTTC
CASSDVRAQETQYF
>TRBJ2-5|TRBV4-2|TRBD1|-
TGTGCCAGCAGCCACTACGTTGGACAGGTGGGGGAGACCCAGTACTTC
CASSHYVGQVGETQYF
>TRBJ2-7|TRBV5-1|TRBD2|many
TGCGCCAGCGGGGAGTCGGGACTACACGAGCAGTACTTC
CASGESGLHEQYF
>TRBJ2-5|TRBV6-5|TRBD1|many
TGTGCCAGCAGTTACTCAGCCGGGACAGGGAGCGAGACCCAGTACTTC
CASSYSAGTGSETQYF
>TRBJ1-1|TRBV27|-|many
TGTGCCAGCAGTTTATCCCGAGCTCGGACCGGATATGGGACTGAAGCTTTCTTT
CASSLSRARTGYGTEAFF
>TRBJ1-2|TRBV15|-|many
TGTGCCACCAGCAGATCTCTACCAGGGCAGTATGGCTACACCTTC
CATSRSLPGQYGYTF
>TRBJ1-1|TRBV6-1|-|many
TGTGCCAGCAGGACACGCCAGGGGAGGACTGAAGCTTTCTTT
CASRTRQGRTEAFF
>TRBJ2-5|TRBV6-5|-|-
TGTGCCAGCAGTTACTCGAACTATTGGGAGACCCAGTACTTC
CASSYSNYWETQYF
>TRBJ2-7|TRBV20-1|-|many
TGCAGTGCTAAATTCGACAGCGCGTCCTACGAGCAGTACTTC
CSAKFDSASYEQYF
>TRBJ2-5|TRBV14|-|-
TGTGCCAGCAGCCTTTCCCGGGCCCCAGAACGCTGGTCCGCCCAAGAGACCCAGTACTTC
CASSLSRAPERWSAQETQYF
>TRBJ1-5|TRBV2|-|many
TGTGCCAGCAGTGAAGGGCAGAATCAGCCCCAGCATTTT
CASSEGQNQPQHF
>TRBJ1-1|TRBV6-5|-|-
TGTGCCAGCAGTTACTCGCGGGACACGTCGAACACTGAAGCTTTCTTT
CASSYSRDTSNTEAFF
>TRBJ1-1|TRBV4-3|-|many
TGCGCCAGCAGCCAAGATAAAGGATTGAACACTGAAGCTTTCTTT
CASSQDKGLNTEAFF
>TRBJ1-6|TRBV6-5|TRBD1|many
TGTGCCAGCAGCGGGACAGGGGCGCCATTAAGCTCCTATAATTCACCCCTCCACTTT
CASSGTGAPLSSYNSPLHF
>TRBJ2-6|TRBV6-1|-|-
TGTGCCAGCAAATCGATCTCTGGGGCCAACGTCCTGACTTTC
CASKSISGANVLTF
>TRBJ2-2|TRBV6-1|TRBD2|many
TGTGCCAGCAGTCCGGGGGGGGACACCGGGGAGCTGTTTTTT
CASSPGGDTGELFF
>TRBJ2-5|TRBV20-1|-|-
TGCAGTGCTAGACAGGGGCTAGAGACCCAGTACTTC
CSARQGLETQYF
>TRBJ1-2|TRBV24-1|-|-
TGTGCCACCAGTGATTTAGGATTCGACTATGGCTACACCTTC
CATSDLGFDYGYTF
>TRBJ1-2|TRBV6-5|-|many
TGTGCCAGCAGTTATGAGTCGAACTATGGCTACACCTTC
CASSYESNYGYTF
>TRBJ2-7|TRBV3-1|TRBD2|-
TGTGCCAGCAGCCAAAGGCTCTCAGGCCGGCGGGGGGGAACCTACGAGCAGTACTTC
CASSQRLSGRRGGTYEQYF
>TRBJ1-2|TRBV5-1|TRBD1|many
TGCGCCAGCAGCCTCCGGGACAGGGGGCTTGGCTACACCTTC
CASSLRDRGLGYTF
>TRBJ1-2|TRBV20-1|-|many
TGCAGTGCTAGGGATGCAGTGTCATATGGCTACACCTTC
CSARDAVSYGYTF
>TRBJ1-2|TRBV5-6|-|many
TGTGCCAGCAGCTTAGGGGGGGGATCGAATGGCTACACCTTC
CASSLGGGSNGYTF
>TRBJ2-7|TRBV4-3|-|many
TGCGCCAGCAGCCGTAGTTGGGGGGCCAACGAGCAGTACTTC
CASSRSWGANEQYF
>TRBJ2-7|TRBV28|TRBD2|-
TGTGCCAGCAGTTTAAGCGGGGATGTCTACGAGCAGTACTTC
CASSLSGDVYEQYF